Presented here are 19 T cell receptor beta chains from one specimen sequenced in a study of blood T cell repertoires in COVID-19. TCRdb's copy holds only in-frame clones and misses some; the assay was immunoSEQ multiplex PCR. This sample has about 200,000 clones; roughly 87% occur once, and the top ten carry approximately 2.2%. Material: PBMCs or T cells enriched from blood (not recorded which). These receptors were taken from a woman aged 30 to 39 who had recovered from COVID-19.

V and J are TRBV28 and TRBJ1-2, with D uncertain. With 2 bases removed from V and 8 bases from J, the gap between germline ends came to 9 bases. Germline V lookup: CDR1 MDHEN, CDR2 SYDVKM. This CDR3 is built from 12 residues. CDR3 residues: CASSLPRRGYTF. The CDR3 region has the DNA TGTGCCAGCAGTTTACCCAGGAGGGGCTACACCTTC.

The chain recombines TRBV15 with TRBJ2-5; D is perhaps TRBD2 (6 bases). Deletions cut 3 bases from V and 5 bases from J, with 16 bases between. CDR3 length equals 15 residues. Germline V lookup: CDR1 LNHNV, CDR2 YYDKDF (reference sequence). The CDR3 is CATSSRRERWETQYF. In DNA form, the CDR3 reads TGTGCCACCAGCAGTCGTCGGGAGAGATGGGAGACCCAGTACTTC.

The rearrangement uses TRBV30 and TRBJ1-4, with 7 bases that match TRBD1. The CDR3 length is 13 residues. Germline V gene lookup returns CDR1 GTSNPN and CDR2 SVGIG (reference sequence). The V segment lost 0 bases and the J segment 8 bases; nucleotides outside the gene matches: 3. As DNA, the CDR3 is TGTGCCTGGAGTGTTCAGGGGGGCGAAAAACTGTTTTTT. Translating it yields CAWSVQGGEKLFF.

This clone was observed a handful of times. For the CDR3, the DNA is TGTGCCAGCAGTTTCAGGACAGGGGGCACCGGGGAGCTGTTTTTT. Protein product: CASSFRTGGTGELFF. The chain is built from TRBV28 and TRBJ2-2; 10 bases line up with TRBD1. The V gene end was trimmed by 3 bases and the J gene end by 4 bases; junction bases not matched to a gene: 2. The germline V gene encodes CDR1 MDHEN and CDR2 SYDVKM. The CDR3 loop spans 15 amino acids.

The chain couples TRBV3-1 (or the pseudogene TRBV3-2) to TRBJ1-2, with D perhaps matching TRBD1 (6 bases). CDR1 is LGHDT, CDR2 YNNKEL, per germline (reference sequence). Trimming pared 4 bases from V and 4 bases from J, leaving 22 bases between. The CDR3 has 17 residues. DNA of the CDR3: TGTGCCAGCAGCCCTTTAACCTCAGGGGCCAGAGGCTATGGCTACACCTTC. The encoded protein is CASSPLTSGARGYGYTF.

The CDR3 spells CATSRVAGGFSETQYF. CDR3 DNA sequence: TGTGCCACCAGCAGAGTAGCGGGGGGGTTTTCGGAGACCCAGTACTTC. This rearrangement joins TRBV15 to TRBJ2-5, with 11 bases fitting TRBD2. Germline V gene data show CDR1 as LNHNV and CDR2 as YYDKDF (reference sequence). The CDR3 totals 16 residues. Unmatched junction bases numbered 6, after V lost 1 base and J lost 5 bases.

The sample holds a few counts of this clone. V usage is TRBV5-4 and J usage is TRBJ1-2; 8 bases map to TRBD1. Trimming removed 0 bases from V and 4 bases from J; junction bases left unmatched: 2. From germline, CDR1 is SGHNT and CDR2 YYREEE (reference sequence). CDR3 length: 14 residues. CDR3 in amino acids: CASSLGTGPYGYTF. DNA for the CDR3: TGTGCCAGCAGCTTGGGGACAGGGCCCTATGGCTACACCTTC.

This clone has just a few counts. The chain is built from TRBV24-1 and TRBJ2-7, with a possible D match to TRBD1 (5 bases). Trimming shortened V by 6 bases and J by 3 bases, and 8 bases separated the two germline ends. The CDR3 sequence is 12 residues long. Germline CDR1 and CDR2: KGHDR and SFDVKD. CDR3 sequence (DNA): TGTGCCACCAGTACAGGTTTCTACGAGCAGTACTTC. It yields the protein CATSTGFYEQYF.

This clone was counted once. The DNA for the CDR3 is TGTGCCAGTAGTACACTCCAGGGGGCCTATGGCTACACCTTC. It is translated as CASSTLQGAYGYTF. The chain has TRBV19 and TRBJ1-2, with 8 bases aligning to TRBD1. V shed 4 bases, J shed 4 bases, and the junction held 5 bases outside the gene matches. Germline V gives CDR1 LNHDA, CDR2 SQIVND (reference sequence). CDR3 length: 14 residues.

This clone was detected only once. The chain employs TRBV4-2 and TRBJ2-6; the match to TRBD1 covers 8 bases. Germline CDR1 LGHNA, CDR2 YNFKEQ. V shed 4 bases, J shed 0 bases, and the junction held 8 bases outside the gene matches. This CDR3 has 18 amino acids. The CDR3 region has the DNA TGTGCCAGCAGCCGGGGGACAGGTTCGAGCTCTGGGGCCAACGTCCTGACTTTC. Translation: CASSRGTGSSSGANVLTF.

V is TRBV3-1 (or the pseudogene TRBV3-2) and J is TRBJ1-5, with 10 bases matching TRBD1. The trim removed 3 bases at V and 4 bases at J, leaving 15 bases unmatched. The CDR3 has 19 amino acids. Germline-derived CDR1 and CDR2 are LGHDT and YNNKEL (reference sequence). CDR3: CASSHFGTGAKGTNQPQHF. CDR3 in DNA: TGTGCCAGCAGCCACTTCGGGACAGGGGCGAAAGGGACTAATCAGCCCCAGCATTTT.

The chain joins TRBV30 to TRBJ1-6, with D perhaps matching TRBD1 (5 bases). Trimming removed 3 bases at V and 7 bases at J, with 16 bases between. This CDR3 has 15 residues. Germline CDR1 GTSNPN, CDR2 SVGIG (reference sequence). The CDR3 sequence: CAWRPGQGWNSPLHF. The CDR3 nucleotides are TGTGCCTGGAGACCAGGGCAGGGATGGAATTCACCCCTCCACTTT. Using reference TRBV30 and TRBJ1-6 for the parts outside the CDR3, the full variable domain is SQTIHQWPATLVQPVGSPLSLECTVEGTSNPNLYWYRQAAGRGLQLLFYSVGIGQISSEVPQNLSASRPQDRQFILSSKKLLLSDSGFYLCAWRPGQGWNSPLHFGNGTRLTVT.

V is TRBV2 and J is TRBJ1-1, with a tentative D call TRBD1 (6 bases). This CDR3 is 12 amino acids long. V lost 5 bases and J 7 bases, leaving 11 bases between the germline ends. The V gene's germline CDR1 is SNHLY and CDR2 FYNNEI. The CDR3 bases are TGTGCCAGCAGTACAGGGTTGGGTGAAGCTTTCTTT. Translated, it gives CASSTGLGEAFF.

J is TRBJ2-1 and V is TRBV5-8, with 8 bases identical to TRBD1. V shed 0 bases and J 4 bases; nucleotides not matched to a gene: 3. The CDR3 runs 15 residues. Germline V gives CDR1 SGHTS, CDR2 YDEGEE. CDR3 bases: TGTGCCAGCAGCTTGGGACAGGGGACATACAATGAGCAGTTCTTC. Amino acids: CASSLGQGTYNEQFF. Using reference TRBV5-8 and TRBJ2-1 for the parts outside the CDR3, the full variable domain is EAGVTQSPTHLIKTRGQQATLRCSPISGHTSVYWYQQALGLGLQFLLWYDEGEERNRGNFPPRFSGRQFPNYSSELNVNALELEDSALYLCASSLGQGTYNEQFFGPGTRLTVL.

The chain uses TRBV19 and TRBJ2-1, with TRBD2 matching 12 bases. CDR1 and CDR2 from the germline V gene are LNHDA and SQIVND (reference sequence). V lost 0 bases to trimming and J lost 8 bases; unmatched junction nucleotides: 5. This CDR3 comprises 16 residues. The CDR3 reads CASSIDGTSGLYEQFF. The CDR3 DNA reads TGTGCCAGTAGTATAGATGGGACTAGCGGGCTCTATGAGCAGTTCTTC.

About this clone: Sequence at one end of the junction differs from germline and may be a read error. The V and J genes are TRBV19 and TRBJ1-2, with D perhaps matching TRBD1 (5 bases). The CDR3 has 15 amino acids. The germline CDR1 and CDR2 sequences are LNHDA and SQIVND (reference sequence). The CDR3 DNA is TGTGCCAGTAGGAGCAACCGGGGGAGGGCATATGACTACACCTTC. This sequence encodes CASRSNRGRAYDYTF.

The rearrangement joins TRBV4-3 to TRBJ2-1; 7 bases line up with TRBD2. Germline trimming cut 0 bases from V and 4 bases from J; bases unmatched to any gene: 9. Per germline, CDR1 LGHNA and CDR2 YSLEER. The CDR3 extends over 17 amino acids. Written as DNA, the CDR3 is TGCGCCAGCAGCCAAGATCTCGCGAGCGGGGTATACAATGAGCAGTTCTTC. Protein product: CASSQDLASGVYNEQFF.

This chain joins TRBV4-1 and TRBJ2-2; 8 nucleotides line up with TRBD2. Germline V gene data show CDR1 as MGHRA and CDR2 as YSYEKL. J was trimmed by 5 bases and V by 7 bases; bases with no gene match: 15. CDR3 length equals 17 residues. The CDR3 DNA reads as TGCGCCAGCAACCCGGGAGGGAGCGGGAAGGGGACCGGGGAGCTGTTTTTT. This translates into CASNPGGSGKGTGELFF.

This clone was seen just once. CDR3 nucleotides: TGCGCCAGCAGCTCCCCGCCGACAGGGCCCTCGGACGAGCAGTACTTC. Protein product: CASSSPPTGPSDEQYF. J is TRBJ2-7 and V is TRBV5-1; 7 bases map to TRBD1. There are 16 residues in the CDR3. In germline, CDR1 is SGHRS, CDR2 YFSETQ. With 3 bases clipped from V and 5 bases from J, the junction kept 14 bases outside the gene matches.